These 15 T cell receptor beta chains were sequenced from one sample in a study of human T cells and chemical hapten exposure. TCRdb analysed the RACE reads with MiXCR anew, one entry per CDR3 protein. The sample includes about 400,000 distinct CDR3 sequences, 6% to 7% of them seen just once. As to time point: patch test 2, 6 weeks after DPC sensitization. Treatment defined: therapeutic diphenylcyclopropenone sensitization with weekly scalp DPC. The starting material was whole blood, obtained in connection with sensitization to the hapten diphenylcyclopropenone (DPC). These receptors all stem from a woman between 18 and 30 years old with alopecia areata. Some clones in this sample may be carry-over from other donors' samples.

The table lists this clonotype with many counts. The junction does not match germline at one end; this may be a read error. The chain couples TRBV6-5 to TRBJ2-7; 7 positions match TRBD1. CDR1 is MNHEY and CDR2 is SVGAGI in the germline V gene. The CDR3 runs 14 residues. The CDR3 loop reads CASSSAYRDSRLRF. The CDR3 DNA reads TGTGCCAGCAGTTCGGCCTACCGGGACAGTCGCCTCCGCTTC.

This clonotype was picked up a small number of times. The chain combines TRBV6-5 with TRBJ2-3; D is uncertain. V lost 0 bases and J 2 bases, leaving 12 bases between the germline ends. Germline V gene lookup returns CDR1 MNHEY and CDR2 SVGAGI. The CDR3 consists of 16 residues. The CDR3 bases are TGTGCCAGCAGTTACTCTGTCCAGCCTACCACAGATACGCAGTATTTT. Translated, it gives CASSYSVQPTTDTQYF.

The chain has TRBV5-1 and TRBJ2-1; the match to TRBD2 covers 9 bases. Germline lookup yields CDR1 SGHRS and CDR2 YFSETQ. The J segment lost 1 base and the V segment lost 0 bases, leaving 2 bases of the junction unmatched. The CDR3 is 16 residues long. This chain's CDR3 is CASSLGSGGSYNEQFF. For the CDR3, the DNA is TGCGCCAGCAGCTTGGGTAGCGGGGGATCCTACAATGAGCAGTTCTTC.

This rearrangement joins TRBV27 to TRBJ2-3; D is ambiguous. Looked up from germline, CDR1 is MNHEY and CDR2 is SMNVEV (reference sequence). This CDR3 region has 16 residues. The germline V and J ends were trimmed by 0 bases and 0 bases, with 10 bases remaining between them. DNA of the CDR3: TGTGCCAGCAGTTTATCGCCATCATCTAGCACAGATACGCAGTATTTT. This gives the protein CASSLSPSSSTDTQYF.

The table lists this clonotype with a few counts. This sequence joins TRBV6-5 and TRBJ1-6; 7 bases are shared with TRBD1. Germline V CDR1 and CDR2: MNHEY, SVGAGI. This CDR3 contains 16 residues. Trimming took 2 bases from V and 10 from J; bases not matched to a gene: 11. The CDR3 loop is CASSYGGGGSNSPLHF. The CDR3 nucleotides are TGTGCCAGCAGTTACGGTGGAGGGGGCTCGAACTCACCCCTCCACTTT.

This clonotype appeared many times. The chain recombines TRBV20-1 with TRBJ1-1; 7 bases are a match to TRBD1. Germline V gives CDR1 DFQATT, CDR2 SNEGSKA (reference sequence). The CDR3 is 15 residues long. With V trimmed by 4 bases and J by 0 bases, 8 bases remained unmatched. The CDR3 DNA follows: TGCAGTGCTAATAGACCGGGACAGCTGAACACTGAAGCTTTCTTT. Protein product: CSANRPGQLNTEAFF.

The rearrangement uses TRBV3-1 and TRBJ2-7, with 7 bases that match TRBD1. CDR1 and CDR2 (germline): LGHDT, YNNKEL (reference sequence). CDR3 size: 15 residues. The V segment lost 1 base and the J segment 4 bases; nucleotides outside the gene matches: 7. This CDR3 reads CASSQAPGQQYEQYF. The CDR3 nucleotides read TGTGCCAGCAGCCAAGCTCCGGGACAGCAATACGAGCAGTACTTC.

The rearrangement uses TRBV29-1 and TRBJ2-3; 10 positions agree with TRBD2. The CDR3 sequence is 18 residues long. From germline, CDR1 is SQVTM and CDR2 ANQGSEA. With V trimmed by 3 bases and J by 2 bases, 14 bases remained unmatched. The CDR3 loop is CSVDKIAGGTNPTDTQYF. Here the CDR3 DNA reads TGCAGCGTTGATAAAATAGCGGGGGGAACAAACCCCACAGATACGCAGTATTTT.

This clonotype showed up just a few times. The chain joins TRBV5-6 to TRBJ2-7, with 10 bases matching TRBD1. Per the germline V gene, CDR1 is SGHDT and CDR2 is YYEEEE. V lost 4 bases, J lost 5 bases, and 18 bases stayed unmatched. The CDR3 is made up of 18 amino acids. CDR3 bases: TGTGCCAGCAGCCTCGAAATGGCGGGGACAGGGGTTTTGAACGAGCAGTACTTC. It yields the protein CASSLEMAGTGVLNEQYF.

This chain connects TRBV18 to TRBJ1-2; D is perhaps TRBD1 (5 bases). Trimming removed 6 bases from V and 2 bases from J, with 10 bases in between. Germline lookup yields CDR1 KGHSH and CDR2 LQKENI. The CDR3 length is 13 residues. CDR3 bases: TGTGCCAGCTCGACGGGACCGAACTATGGCTACACCTTC. It encodes CASSTGPNYGYTF.

The chain combines TRBV20-1 with TRBJ1-1; tentatively, D is TRBD1 (6 bases). V was shortened by 6 bases and J by 0 bases, with 17 bases between the two germline ends. Germline CDR1 reads DFQATT; CDR2 reads SNEGSKA (reference sequence). There are 15 residues in the CDR3. The CDR3 reads CSADSGQRMNTEAFF. The DNA for the CDR3 is TGCAGTGCCGACTCCGGACAGAGAATGAACACTGAAGCTTTCTTT.

This clonotype was found many times. The chain has TRBV20-1 and TRBJ1-5; TRBD1 is a possible D gene (5 bases). This CDR3 has 14 amino acids. Germline V gives CDR1 DFQATT, CDR2 SNEGSKA (reference sequence). V was cut by 6 bases and J by 5 bases, with 17 bases left in between. The CDR3 is CSAKRGGADQPQHF. CDR3 coding DNA: TGCAGTGCAAAGAGAGGAGGGGCGGATCAGCCCCAGCATTTT.

This clonotype was counted a few times. The gene calls are TRBV4-3 and TRBJ2-1, with D tentatively TRBD1 or TRBD2 (6 bases each). The CDR3 consists of 16 residues. Germline CDR1 and CDR2: LGHNA and YSLEER. The V end lost 1 base, the J end lost 0 bases, and 10 bases lay between the germline ends. The CDR3 here is CASSQARGLSYNEQFF. The CDR3 bases are TGCGCCAGCAGCCAAGCCCGGGGGCTCTCCTACAATGAGCAGTTCTTC.

The chain uses TRBV20-1 and TRBJ2-1; 9 bases fit TRBD2. CDR1 and CDR2 (germline): DFQATT, SNEGSKA (reference sequence). There are 17 residues in the CDR3. V lost 5 bases, J lost 6 bases, and 17 bases stayed unmatched. As DNA, the CDR3 is TGCAGTGCTGGGGGGGAAAGGCTAGCGGGAAAAATCAATGAGCAGTTCTTC. Translation: CSAGGERLAGKINEQFF.

This clonotype showed up just a few times. The genes are TRBV5-6 and TRBJ2-1, with TRBD1 matching 8 bases. Losses at the gene ends were 3 bases for V and 3 bases for J; bases not matched to a gene: 5. The V gene's germline CDR1 is SGHDT and CDR2 YYEEEE. This CDR3 has 15 amino acids. For the CDR3, the DNA is TGTGCCAGCAGCTCCCCAGGGGGCCTCTACAATGAGCAGTTCTTC. Protein sequence: CASSSPGGLYNEQFF. Full variable domain (rest looked up from reference TRBV5-6 and TRBJ2-1): DAGVTQSPTHLIKTRGQQVTLRCSPKSGHDTVSWYQQALGQGPQFIFQYYEEEERQRGNFPDRFSGHQFPNYSSELNVNALLLGDSALYLCASSSPGGLYNEQFFGPGTRLTVL.